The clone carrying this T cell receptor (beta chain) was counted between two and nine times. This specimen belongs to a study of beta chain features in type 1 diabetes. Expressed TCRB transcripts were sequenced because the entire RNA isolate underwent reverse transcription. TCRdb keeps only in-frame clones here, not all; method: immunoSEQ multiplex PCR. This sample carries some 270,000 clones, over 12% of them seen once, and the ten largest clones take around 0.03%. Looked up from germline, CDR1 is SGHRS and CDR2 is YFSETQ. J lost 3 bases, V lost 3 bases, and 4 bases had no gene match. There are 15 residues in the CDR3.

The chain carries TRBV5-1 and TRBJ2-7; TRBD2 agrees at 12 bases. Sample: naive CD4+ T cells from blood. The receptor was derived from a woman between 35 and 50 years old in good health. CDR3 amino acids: CASSWTSGEFYEQYF. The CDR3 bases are TGCGCCAGCAGCTGGACTAGCGGGGAGTTCTACGAGCAGTACTTC.